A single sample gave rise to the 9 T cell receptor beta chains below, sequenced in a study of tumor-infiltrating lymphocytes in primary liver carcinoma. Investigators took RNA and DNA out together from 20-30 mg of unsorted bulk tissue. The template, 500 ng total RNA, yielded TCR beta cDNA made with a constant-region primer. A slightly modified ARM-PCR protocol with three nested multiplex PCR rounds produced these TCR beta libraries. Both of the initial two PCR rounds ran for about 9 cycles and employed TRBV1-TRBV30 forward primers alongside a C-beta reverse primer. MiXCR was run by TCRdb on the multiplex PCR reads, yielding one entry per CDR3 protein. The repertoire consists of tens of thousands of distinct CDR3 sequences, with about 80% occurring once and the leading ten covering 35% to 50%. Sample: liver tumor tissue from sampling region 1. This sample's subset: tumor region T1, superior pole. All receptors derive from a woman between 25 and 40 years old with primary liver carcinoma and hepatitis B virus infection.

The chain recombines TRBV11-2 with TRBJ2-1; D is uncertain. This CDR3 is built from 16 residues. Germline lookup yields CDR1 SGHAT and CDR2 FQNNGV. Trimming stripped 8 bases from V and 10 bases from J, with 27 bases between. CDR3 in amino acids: CASSSGSWRVGNEQFF. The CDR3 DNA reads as TGTGCCAGCTCATCTGGAAGCTGGAGAGTGGGCAACGAGCAGTTCTTC.

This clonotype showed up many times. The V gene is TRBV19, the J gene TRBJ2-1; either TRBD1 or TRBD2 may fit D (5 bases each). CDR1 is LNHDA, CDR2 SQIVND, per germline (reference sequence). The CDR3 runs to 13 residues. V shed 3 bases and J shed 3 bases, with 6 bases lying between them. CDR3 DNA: TGTGCCAGTAGTATGGGGGACTACAATGAGCAGTTCTTC. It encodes CASSMGDYNEQFF.

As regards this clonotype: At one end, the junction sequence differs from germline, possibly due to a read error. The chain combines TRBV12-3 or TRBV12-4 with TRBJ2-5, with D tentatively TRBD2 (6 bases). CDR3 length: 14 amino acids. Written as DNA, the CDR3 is TGTGGCAGCACCTACCCCGGGAGCGAAGAGACCCAGTACTTC. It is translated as CGSTYPGSEETQYF.

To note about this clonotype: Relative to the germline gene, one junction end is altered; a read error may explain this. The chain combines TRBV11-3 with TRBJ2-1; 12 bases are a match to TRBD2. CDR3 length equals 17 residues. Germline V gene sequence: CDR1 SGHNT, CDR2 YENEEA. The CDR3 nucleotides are TGTGCCAGCGGCTTATGCCTACTAGCGGGAGGCTACAACGAGCAGTTCTTC. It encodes CASGLCLLAGGYNEQFF. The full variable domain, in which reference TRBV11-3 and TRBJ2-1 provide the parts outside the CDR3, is EAGVVQSPRYKIIEKKQPVAFWCNPISGHNTLYWYLQNLGQGPELLIRYENEEAVDDSQLPKDRFSAERLKGVDSTLKIQPAELGDSAVYLCASGLCLLAGGYNEQFFGPGTRLTVL.

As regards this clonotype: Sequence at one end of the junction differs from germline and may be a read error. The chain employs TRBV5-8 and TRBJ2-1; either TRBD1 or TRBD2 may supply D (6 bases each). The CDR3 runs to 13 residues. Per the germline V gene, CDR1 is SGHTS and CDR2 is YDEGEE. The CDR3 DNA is TGTGCCAGCAACTTGGACGGGGGCAATGAACAGTTCTTC. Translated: CASNLDGGNEQFF.

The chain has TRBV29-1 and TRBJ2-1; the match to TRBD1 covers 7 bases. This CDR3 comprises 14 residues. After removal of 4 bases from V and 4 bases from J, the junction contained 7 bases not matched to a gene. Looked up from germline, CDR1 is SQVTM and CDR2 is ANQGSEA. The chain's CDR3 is CSVGIRGWYNEQFF. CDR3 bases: TGCAGCGTTGGGATCAGGGGGTGGTACAATGAGCAGTTCTTC.

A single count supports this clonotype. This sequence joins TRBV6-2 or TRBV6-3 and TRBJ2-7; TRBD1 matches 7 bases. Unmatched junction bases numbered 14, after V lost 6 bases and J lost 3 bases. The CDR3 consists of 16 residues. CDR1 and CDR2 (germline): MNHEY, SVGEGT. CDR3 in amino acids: CASSQDRFKLNYEQYF. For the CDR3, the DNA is TGTGCCAGCAGCCAGGACAGGTTTAAATTAAACTACGAGCAGTACTTC.

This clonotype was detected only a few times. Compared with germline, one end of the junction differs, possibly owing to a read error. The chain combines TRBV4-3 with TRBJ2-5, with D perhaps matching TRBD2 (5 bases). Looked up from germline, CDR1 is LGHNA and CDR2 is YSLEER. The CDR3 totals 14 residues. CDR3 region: CASSPARRQETQYF. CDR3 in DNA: TGCGCCAGCAGTCCGGCGAGGAGGCAAGAGACCCAGTATTTC.

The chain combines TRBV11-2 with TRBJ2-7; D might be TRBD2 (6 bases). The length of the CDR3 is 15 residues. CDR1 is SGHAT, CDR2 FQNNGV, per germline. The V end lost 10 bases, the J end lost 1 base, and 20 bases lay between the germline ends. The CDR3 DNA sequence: TGTGCCATGAGCTTAGGAGATAGCGGTTCCTACGAGCAGTACTTC. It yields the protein CAMSLGDSGSYEQYF. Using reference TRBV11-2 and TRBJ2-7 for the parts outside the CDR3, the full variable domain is EAGVAQSPRYKIIEKRQSVAFWCNPISGHATLYWYQQILGQGPKLLIQFQNNGVVDDSQLPKDRFSAERLKGVDSTLKIQPAKLEDSAVYLCAMSLGDSGSYEQYFGPGTRLTVT.